The T cell receptor beta chain under discussion was sequenced for a study of cytomegalovirus exposure and HLA in healthy donors. In the study overall: A subsequent analysis reported that the 120 validation repertoires were produced on the same platform that had also been used for the 666 first-cohort repertoires. Findings of the study overall: The study designated some 180 TCR beta chains cytomegalovirus-associated. In the 120 or so validation repertoires, about 95% of cluster scores exceeded 0, per a later analysis. There were a few CMV-associated chains whose specificity for CMV antigens was confirmed in vitro.

Measured with immunoSEQ multiplex PCR; TCRdb has only the in-frame clones, and not every one. The top ten hold approximately 1.8% of the sample, which has 120,000 or so clones, more than 70% seen once. V lost 1 base and J 4 bases, leaving 20 bases between the germline ends. Germline CDR1 is MDHEN and CDR2 is SYDVKM. The CDR3 extends over 17 amino acids. Note on this clone: Its antigen is currently unknown.

This chain links TRBV28 with TRBJ2-7, with D perhaps matching TRBD1 (5 bases). The clonotype originates from a man aged 18 to 29 in good health and CMV-seronegative. What was sequenced was PBMCs. The CDR3 DNA reads as TGTGCCAGCAGTTTATCCTTTGTTGCGACAGTAACATACGAGCAGTACTTC. Protein: CASSLSFVATVTYEQYF.